This TCR beta chain was retrieved from a study of blood T cell repertoires in COVID-19. Across the whole study: Samples came from the United States, Italy and Spain, spanning acute and convalescent COVID-19. Sources were T cells, B-cell-depleted T cells, or PBMCs; the material itself was cDNA or gDNA.

TCRdb's copy holds only in-frame clones and misses some; the assay was immunoSEQ multiplex PCR. The sample shows around 70,000 clones, around 80% of them seen only once. This receptor was identified in a human donor in a cohort sampled during active COVID-19. The sample was peripheral blood.

CDR3 nucleotide sequence: TGTGCCAGCAGCGTAGACCCGACTAGCGGGGTAAGCTCCTACAATGAGCAGTTCTTC. Residues: CASSVDPTSGVSSYNEQFF. The chain couples TRBV9 to TRBJ2-1; 11 nucleotides agree with TRBD2. J lost 0 bases, V lost 0 bases, and 8 bases had no gene match. Germline CDR1 reads SGDLS; CDR2 reads YYNGEE. The CDR3 contains 19 residues.